Below are 7 T cell receptor beta chains sequenced from a single sample in a study of T cells in Graves' hyperthyroidism and ophthalmopathy (dated 2019 in TCRdb). Library generation was performed with multiplex PCR. The sequencing machine was an Illumina HiSeq 2000. TCR beta CDR3 regions were amplified from RNA transcripts. A first-round RT-PCR of the TCR CDR3 used the HTBI primer set with the Qiagen OneStep RT-PCR kit. TCRdb took the public reads, trimmed them with fastp at Q25, ran MiXCR for clone calling and kept in-frame beta chains. When rows share a CDR3 protein, they turn into one entry using the most common DNA and genes. This sample holds roughly 100,000 distinct CDR3 sequences; about 51% were observed only once. Around 30% of the sample is in the top ten clones. Sequenced: blood. These receptors all stem from a woman in her thirties or forties with Graves' hyperthyroidism.

The genes are TRBV7-2 and TRBJ2-6; 7 bases map to TRBD1. The CDR3 is 15 residues long. Germline V CDR1 and CDR2: SGHTA, FQGNSA. V gave up 5 bases and J gave up 3 bases; unmatched junction bases: 4. The CDR3 sequence is CASSPGTDGANVLTF. The CDR3 region has the DNA TGTGCCAGCAGCCCAGGGACAGATGGGGCCAACGTCCTGACTTTC.

The CDR3 spells CSQRTREQYF. CDR3 DNA sequence: TGCAGCCAGCGGACTCGGGAGCAGTACTTC. The chain employs TRBV29-1 and TRBJ2-7; D may be TRBD2 (5 bases). The CDR3 contains 10 residues. CDR1 SQVTM and CDR2 ANQGSEA come from the germline V gene. V lost 8 bases and J 7 bases, leaving 12 bases between the germline ends.

In its sample, this clonotype was seen many times. The J gene is TRBJ1-2, the V gene TRBV5-1; a possible D gene is TRBD1 (5 bases). Trimming stripped 2 bases from V and 3 bases from J, with 8 bases between. The CDR3 sequence is 13 residues long. CDR1 is SGHRS and CDR2 is YFSETQ in the germline V gene. The CDR3 loop is CASSFSRDYGYTF. CDR3 DNA sequence: TGCGCCAGCAGCTTCTCCAGGGACTATGGCTACACCTTC.

This clonotype showed up many times. The chain combines TRBV6-6 with TRBJ1-1; D is ambiguous. Germline V gene data show CDR1 as MNHNY and CDR2 as SVGAGI (reference sequence). V was cut by 5 bases and J by 11 bases, with 18 bases left in between. The CDR3 is 13 residues long. In nucleotides, the CDR3 is TGTGCCAGCAGTGAATACGGGCGGTCCCGCGCTTTCTTT. Its protein is CASSEYGRSRAFF.

The DNA for the CDR3 is TGCAGTGCTAAGGGGGGAGGGTTCTACGAGCAGTACTTC. The encoded protein is CSAKGGGFYEQYF. V gene TRBV20-1 combines with J gene TRBJ2-5; D possibly corresponds to TRBD2 (7 bases). The end of the DNA fits TRBJ2-7 better, so the J call may be wrong. The CDR3 runs 13 residues. From germline, CDR1 is DFQATT and CDR2 SNEGSKA (reference sequence).

Concerning this clonotype: Its ends do not fully match the called genes, so a read error is possible. The chain employs TRBV25-1 and TRBJ1-4; TRBD1 aligns across 7 bases. Per germline, CDR1 MGHDK and CDR2 SYGVNS. The CDR3 sequence is 13 residues long. The CDR3 loop is CARGQEITEKLVF. CDR3 sequence (DNA): TGTGCTAGAGGACAGGAGATCACCGAAAAACTGGTTTTT. The whole variable domain, remainder taken from reference TRBV25-1 and TRBJ1-4, is EADIYQTPRYLVIGTGKKITLECSQTMGHDKMYWYQQDPGMELHLIHYSYGVNSTEKGDLSSESTVSRIRTEHFPLTLESARPSHTSQYLCARGQEITEKLVFGSGTQLSVL.

The V call is TRBV7-9, the J call TRBJ2-5; the match to TRBD1 covers 9 bases. The germline CDR1 and CDR2 sequences are SEHNR and FQNEAQ (reference sequence). The ends lost 10 bases at V and 1 base at J; junction bases unmatched: 19. The CDR3 covers 18 residues. The CDR3 coding sequence is TGTGCCATCAGTCCTGGCGGGGACAGGGACAAAACCCAAGAGACCCAGTACTTC. Its protein product is CAISPGGDRDKTQETQYF. Full variable domain (missing parts from reference TRBV7-9 and TRBJ2-5): DTGVSQNPRHKITKRGQNVTFRCDPISEHNRLYWYRQTLGQGPEFLTYFQNEAQLEKSRLLSDRFSAERPKGSFSTLEIQRTEQGDSAMYLCAISPGGDRDKTQETQYFGPGTRLLVL.